This T cell receptor beta chain was captured in a study of T cell repertoires in cytomegalovirus infection (dated by TCRdb to between 2018 and 2021). About the full investigation: Donor HLA type was relevant to the analysis, because carriage of CMV infection together with the matching HLA type was indicated by public TCR beta signatures. Summary of the overall study and its limitations: The ex vivo response was dominated by HLA-C-restricted CMV-specific TCR beta clonotypes, which also provided the single most frequent clonotype in two of eight donors. In both this cohort and an independent cohort of some 380 donors, the cumulative frequency of public TCR beta family members distinguished carriers of CMV infection plus the relevant HLA type.

The sequencing machine was an Illumina HiSeq 1500. TCRdb ran its own pipeline on the public reads, namely fastp trimming at Q25 and MiXCR clone calling, and kept in-frame beta chains. All rows with the same CDR3 protein become a single entry with the most common DNA and genes. The sample yields approximately 500,000 distinct CDR3 sequences; approximately 11% were counted once. The ten most abundant clones make up 9.5% to 13% of the sample. This clonotype was seen many times. The antigen it binds to is not known. Base qualities are missing; no much larger clone stands one base away. V gives up 5 bases and J gives up 2 bases, and the segment between their germline ends measures 12 bases. Via the germline V gene (reference sequence), CDR1 is SEHNR and CDR2 FQNEAQ. The CDR3 has 14 amino acids, counting the end cysteine and phenylalanine. Only CDR3 DNA is held: 42 bases, read in frame from base 1.

The sequence came from a human donor in good health (CMV status not recorded). Some clones in this sample may be carry-over from other donors' samples. The chain joins TRBV7-9 to TRBJ1-1, with the D gene too uncertain to name. The sample was PBMCs. The CDR3 reads as follows: CASSRLTTNTEAFF. The bases are TGTGCCAGCAGCCGACTCACAACCAACACTGAAGCTTTCTTT.